One T cell receptor (beta chain) is described in this entry. These data belong to a study of blood T cell repertoires in COVID-19. At the level of the study: In each case, the material was cDNA or gDNA derived from T cells, B-cell-depleted T cells, or PBMCs.

The assay was immunoSEQ multiplex PCR, and TCRdb's table has in-frame clones only and misses some. The sample shows 170,000 or so clones, over 75% of them seen only once. The TCR sequence derives from a woman aged 70 to 79 with acute or convalescent COVID-19. Sequencing was performed on peripheral blood.

This CDR3 is CAISDSDRTLPRYF. The CDR3 DNA reads TGTGCCATCAGTGACAGCGACAGGACCCTTCCCAGGTACTTC. The rearrangement joins TRBV10-3 to TRBJ2-5; a possible D gene is TRBD1 (6 bases). Germline assignment: CDR1 ENHRY and CDR2 SYGVKD. V lost 3 bases and J 13 bases, leaving 21 bases between the germline ends. The CDR3 consists of 14 residues.